Presented here are 12 T cell receptor beta chains from one specimen sequenced in a study of tumor and adjacent non-tumor tissue in lung cancer. Three rounds of nested PCR, following a modified ARM-PCR protocol, produced the TCRbeta library. TCRdb reprocessed the multiplex PCR reads with MiXCR, giving one entry per CDR3 protein. The table records roughly 67,000 distinct CDR3 sequences, 76% of them present only once. The template was RNA from unsorted bulk tissue. More than 3 cm separated this lung sample from the edge of the tumor. Sequencing used distant non-tumor lung tissue. These receptors all stem from a man between 60 and 75 years old with non-small cell lung cancer.

This clonotype ranks as medium-sized (0.01 to 0.1%). This chain links TRBV6-5 with TRBJ2-1; D gene unclear. This CDR3 is 13 amino acids long. V was clipped by 7 bases and J by 6 bases, with 13 bases between them. CDR1 and CDR2 from the germline V gene are MNHEY and SVGAGI. The CDR3 nucleotides read TGTGCCAGCACCTGGGGTAGCACCAATGAGCAGTTCTTC. Its protein product is CASTWGSTNEQFF.

Points on this clonotype: A clone one base away is much larger, so this may be a read error. V and J are TRBV5-1 and TRBJ2-3, with 14 nucleotides matching TRBD2. V lost 1 base and J lost 9; bases outside the gene matches: 10. CDR1 SGHRS and CDR2 YFSETQ come from the germline V gene. This CDR3 spans 17 amino acids. CDR3 in amino acids: CASSLYGTSGRIETQYF. CDR3 in DNA: TGCGCCAGCAGCTTGTATGGGACTAGCGGGAGAATAGAAACGCAGTATTTT. Looking up the rest from reference TRBV5-1 and TRBJ2-3 gives the full variable domain: KAGVTQTPRYLIKTRGQQVTLSCSPISGHRSVSWYQQTPGQGLQFLFEYFSETQRNKGNFPGRFSGRQFSNSRSEMNVSTLELGDSALYLCASSLYGTSGRIETQYFGPGTRLTVL.

With regard to this clonotype: Given a much more abundant clone one base away, this may be a read error. This chain links TRBV28 with TRBJ2-3; no definite D call. The CDR3 sequence is 14 residues long. Between the trimmed V and J ends, which lost 10 bases and 2 bases, there was a span of 16 bases. Germline V gene data show CDR1 as MDHEN and CDR2 as SYDVKM. CDR3 in DNA: TGTGCCACGAAATCACGGGCCTCCACAGATACGCAGTATTTT. Protein product: CATKSRASTDTQYF.

This clonotype was counted ten times or more. This chain joins TRBV5-4 and TRBJ2-7, with D perhaps given as TRBD1 or TRBD2 (5 bases each). The CDR3 loop spans 14 amino acids. Looked up from germline, CDR1 is SGHNT and CDR2 is YYREEE (reference sequence). Trimming cost V 7 bases and J 5 bases, with 19 bases left between them. The DNA for the CDR3 is TGTGCCAGCTCACTGGGGGAAAGAGCTAACGAGCAGTACTTC. This codes for CASSLGERANEQYF. Full variable domain (remainder filled in from reference TRBV5-4 and TRBJ2-7): ETGVTQSPTHLIKTRGQQVTLRCSSQSGHNTVSWYQQALGQGPQFIFQYYREEENGRGNFPPRFSGLQFPNYSSELNVNALELDDSALYLCASSLGERANEQYFGPGTRLTVT.

This clonotype was seen a handful of times. This chain uses TRBV28 with TRBJ2-3; D not certain. Trimming pared 2 bases from V and 6 bases from J, leaving 9 bases between. The CDR3 consists of 13 residues. CDR1 MDHEN and CDR2 SYDVKM come from the germline V gene. The CDR3 DNA is TGTGCCAGCAGTTTAATACAAGAGGATACGCAGTATTTT. It codes for CASSLIQEDTQYF.

V usage is TRBV6-5 and J usage is TRBJ1-1; no clear D gene. V lost 2 bases and J 11 bases, leaving 21 bases between the germline ends. This CDR3 is 15 amino acids long. Per germline, CDR1 MNHEY and CDR2 SVGAGI. The CDR3 DNA follows: TGTGCCAGCAGTTACGGCGGTCAGGCGTCCAGTGAGGCTTTCTTT. Amino acid sequence: CASSYGGQASSEAFF.

For this clonotype: The conserved final phenylalanine or tryptophan is absent from the CDR3, which likely points to a read error. Because the CDR3's place on the DNA is in doubt, the DNA is left out and the CDR3 is given as listed by TCRdb. V and J are TRBV11-3 and TRBJ2-3; TRBD1 is taken as the D call from the table, unchecked against the DNA. The CDR3 has 16 residues if both end residues are counted. Germline V gives CDR1 SGHNT, CDR2 YENEEA. CDR3 sequence: CASSLGGASNTDTRYL.

Remarks on this clonotype: Germline and junction disagree at one end, which may indicate a read error. The chain joins TRBV10-1 to TRBJ1-5; tentative D call: TRBD1 (5 bases). Per the germline V gene, CDR1 is WNHNN and CDR2 is SYGVQD (reference sequence). The CDR3 is 13 amino acids. The CDR3 sequence: CAGAWSGDQSQHF. The CDR3 nucleotides are TGCGCCGGGGCCTGGAGCGGGGATCAGTCCCAGCATTTT.

As concerns this clonotype: At one end the junction does not follow the germline gene, possibly because of a read error. CDR3 residues: CASSEGGATDQSQHF. Written as DNA, the CDR3 is TGTGCCAGCAGTGAAGGGGGGGCTACCGATCAGTCCCAGCATTTT. The gene calls are TRBV6-1 and TRBJ1-5; TRBD1 is a possible D gene (6 bases). The length of the CDR3 is 15 residues. Germline-derived CDR1 and CDR2 are MNHNS and SASEGT.

Note on this clonotype: At one end the junction does not follow the germline gene, possibly because of a read error. The chain joins TRBV5-5 to TRBJ2-1; 7 nucleotides match TRBD1. CDR1 and CDR2 (germline): SGHKS, YYEKEE (reference sequence). This CDR3 has 13 amino acids. The CDR3 nucleotides read TGTGCCAGCATAGGGGGCAGGGCCGATGAGCAGGTCTTC. It specifies CASIGGRADEQVF.

As regards this clonotype: A read error may account for a junction end that differs from germline. The V and J genes are TRBV4-2 and TRBJ2-7; D ambiguous. The CDR3 is 14 residues long. The germline CDR1 and CDR2 sequences are LGHNA and YNFKEQ. The CDR3 loop is CASTQGRVEREQYF. CDR3 in DNA: TGTGCCAGCACCCAAGGACGGGTGGAACGCGAGCAGTATTTC.

Regarding this clonotype: Possible read error: a much larger clone is one base away. The V gene is TRBV20-1, the J gene TRBJ1-2; 9 bases map to TRBD1. The CDR3 length is 11 residues. In germline, CDR1 is DFQATT, CDR2 SNEGSKA (reference sequence). The DNA of the CDR3 is TGCAGTGCGCGGACAGGGGCAGGCTACATCTTC. This translates into CSARTGAGYIF.